The 5 T cell receptor beta chains listed next were all sequenced from one sample in a study of T-cell reconstitution after alpha-beta-depleted transplantation in children. Preparation of the TCRbeta library used unique molecular identifiers. TCRdb ran MiXCR on the PCR reads and lists one entry per CDR3 protein. The sample has hundreds of thousands of distinct CDR3 sequences; roughly 9% are singletons. The sample in question was PBMCs from the stem cell graft donor, obtained from the stem cell graft. These receptors were collected from a human donor who donated a stem cell graft to a child with acute lymphoblastic leukemia.

The genes are TRBV27 and TRBJ2-4, with 7 bases identical to TRBD2. The CDR3 is made up of 17 amino acids. Germline V gene data show CDR1 as MNHEY and CDR2 as SMNVEV (reference sequence). Trimming at V came to 0 bases and at J to 0 bases, leaving 5 bases not matched to a gene. The CDR3 loop is CASSLSDGRLAKNIQYF. CDR3 nucleotide sequence: TGTGCCAGCAGTTTATCGGACGGGAGGCTAGCCAAAAACATTCAGTACTTC.

CDR3 sequence reads: CSARNGRDTEAFF. Written as DNA, the CDR3 is TGCAGTGCTAGAAACGGGAGGGACACTGAAGCTTTCTTT. V usage is TRBV20-1 and J usage is TRBJ1-1, with unresolved D. With 2 bases removed from V and 3 bases from J, the gap between germline ends came to 10 bases. The CDR3 consists of 13 residues. Germline CDR1 is DFQATT and CDR2 is SNEGSKA (reference sequence).

This clonotype was found many times. The chain has TRBV5-1 and TRBJ1-1, with D possibly being TRBD1 (5 bases). The V gene lost 2 bases and the J gene lost 6 bases, with 14 bases spanning the gap. Germline CDR1 is SGHRS and CDR2 is YFSETQ. This CDR3 has 14 amino acids. CDR3 sequence: CASSFGGGSAEAFF. The DNA for the CDR3 is TGCGCCAGCAGCTTTGGGGGAGGTTCAGCTGAAGCTTTCTTT. Drawing the rest from reference TRBV5-1 and TRBJ1-1, the complete variable domain is KAGVTQTPRYLIKTRGQQVTLSCSPISGHRSVSWYQQTPGQGLQFLFEYFSETQRNKGNFPGRFSGRQFSNSRSEMNVSTLELGDSALYLCASSFGGGSAEAFFGQGTRLTVV.

The sample holds a few counts of this clonotype. The J gene is TRBJ1-1, the V gene TRBV11-1, with no clear D. Germline loops: CDR1 SGHAT, CDR2 FQDESV (reference sequence). The CDR3 sequence is 16 residues long. Between the trimmed V and J ends, which lost 1 base and 1 base, there was a span of 13 bases. The CDR3 loop reads CASSLDFGRGNTEAFF. The CDR3 nucleotides read TGTGCCAGCAGCTTAGATTTTGGGAGAGGGAACACTGAAGCTTTCTTT.

J is TRBJ1-5 and V is TRBV19, with D possibly TRBD1 on 5 matching bases. Looked up from germline, CDR1 is LNHDA and CDR2 is SQIVND (reference sequence). The CDR3 is 15 residues long. V lost 2 bases and J lost 2, with 10 bases in between. CDR3 DNA: TGTGCCAGTAGTATACAGGGCGAGGGCAATCAGCCCCAGCATTTT. Translation: CASSIQGEGNQPQHF.